This T cell receptor beta chain appears in the sequencing data of a study of PD-1 blockade in classical Hodgkin lymphoma. The study, taken as a whole, reports: Patients with a complete response exhibited baseline diversity comparable to newly diagnosed patients.

Time point: cycle 4 day 1 (C4D1), after more than five weeks of nivolumab. Every patient was affected by relapse after autologous stem cell transplantation, while exposure to brentuximab vedotin was not uniform. V lost 1 base to trimming and J lost 6 bases, with 14 bases between them. From germline, CDR1 is SQVTM and CDR2 ANQGSEA. CDR3 length: 14 residues. Concerning this clone: Its target is unknown.

Libraries were prepared by immunoSEQ multiplex PCR; TCRdb keeps only in-frame clonotypes and omits some of them. Seen here are 57,000 or so clones, 70% to 90% observed once, and the top ten hold about 8%. The material was peripheral blood mononuclear cells (PBMCs), obtained before the fourth cycle of nivolumab. This chain joins TRBV29-1 and TRBJ2-3; maybe TRBD2 (7 bases). The source of this sequence is a human donor with classical Hodgkin lymphoma. The DNA of the CDR3 is TGCAGCGTTGAAGGCACAGGGAGGGGCGATACGCAGTATTTT. Its translation is CSVEGTGRGDTQYF.